This T cell receptor beta chain was identified during a study of identical twins. cDNA molecules carried unique molecular identifiers, and template switching added a universal primer site. TCRdb recomputed calls from the 5' RACE reads with MiXCR, one row per CDR3 protein. The sample lists some 1,600,000 distinct CDR3 sequences, under 35% occurring once. The sequence was collected from a newborn girl in good health. What was sequenced was cord blood.

Here the CDR3 DNA reads TGTGCCAGCAGTCAATGGGGACAGGGGGCTGAAAAACTGTTTTTT. This sequence encodes CASSQWGQGAEKLFF. This chain links TRBV13 with TRBJ1-4, with 12 bases aligning to TRBD1. The germline CDR1 and CDR2 sequences are PRHDT and FYEKMQ (reference sequence). CDR3 length: 15 residues. Trimming cost V 6 bases and J 7 bases; bases outside gene matches: 6.